One T cell receptor beta chain is described in this entry. Its antigen has not been determined. No base qualities exist here, and no much larger clone lies one base off it. This entry comes from a study of cytomegalovirus exposure and HLA in healthy donors listed by TCRdb under 2017. As for the study more broadly: An earlier analysis of more than 550 of the donors reported approximately 260 Gb of sequence data and 90 million to 120 million unique TCR beta sequences obtained from about 179 million T cells. Genome-wide SNP genotypes for about 65% of the roughly 670 donors were used in a later genetic analysis, which treated that subset as a discovery cohort. The study profiled the T cell repertoires of fewer than 850 subjects by immunosequencing and related them to cytomegalovirus serostatus. The study aimed to test whether cataloging public T cell receptors could reveal signatures of past pathogen exposure. High-throughput TCR immunosequencing, statistical association of individual TCRs with disease status, and machine learning were combined to predict cytomegalovirus infection status. In the later analysis, no new phenotypic data were used to find candidate immune exposures; instead, reliance was placed on TCR beta sequences and their occurrence across donors. A later analysis re-analyzed previously published TCR beta repertoires from 660 or so donors and added high-resolution HLA genotyping to study TCR occurrence patterns. HLA typing covered class I and class II loci at four-digit resolution. Every repertoire in the discovery cohort had been generated on one and the same sequencing platform. Donor age, sex, ethnicity and CMV serostatus were compiled alongside the repertoire data. The number of donors typed differed by locus, with about 629-630 for A, B, C, DRB1 and DQB1, approximately 500 for DQA1, 600 to 610 for DPA1, and 400 to 490 for DPB1. Because of strong linkage in the cohort, roughly 5 DR-DQ haplotypes were treated as single units for association and clustering. To decide whether each TCR beta V gene segment behaved as functional or pseudogenic, an earlier analysis of 587 of the donors relied on high-throughput TCR beta sequencing. On average, roughly 240,000 unique TCR beta nucleotide sequences were sequenced per donor among some 420 genotyped donors of the cohort, with roughly 18% of those sequences being non-productive. A separate validation cohort of about 110 different subjects was used in addition to the roughly 720-subject first cohort. Of the 350 to 450 genotyped donors, approximately 83% fell in the genetic ancestry cluster associated with self-reported Caucasian donors. Around 330 gigabases of sequencing data and 70 million to 100 million unique TCR sequences made up an early release that covered some 640 HLA-typed donors.

Library preparation employed the immunoSEQ multiplex PCR assay. For the multiplex PCR, a mixture combining 60 forward primers for TCR Vbeta segments and 13 reverse primers for TCR Jbeta segments was used. A multiplex PCR assay on genomic DNA amplified the CDR3 region of rearranged TCR beta genes. Amplified TCR beta libraries were sequenced as 87-base-pair reads on the Illumina HiSeq System. Per the original workflow: In a later analysis, around 80 million unique TCR beta chains were counted across the roughly 700 repertoires, and roughly 11 million of these chains were shared by at least two donors. To remove PCR and sequencing errors, raw reads were error-corrected and collapsed into unique sequences using a nearest-neighbor algorithm that merged closely related sequences. Alignment of CDR3 sequences to IMGT reference sequences was used to assign V, D and J gene segments. Each retained sequence needed at least a six-nucleotide match to both a V gene segment and a J gene segment. A rearrangement was called productive if the CDR3 had no stop codons and remained in frame with V and J, and every other rearrangement was called non-productive. Following IMGT convention, CDR3 was defined as the stretch from the second conserved V-encoded cysteine up to the conserved J-encoded phenylalanine. The earlier analysis of some 600 of the donors excluded sequences that lacked an unambiguous match to a single V gene segment. In an earlier analysis of approximately 610 of the donors, V segments were called functional above 56.7% productive rearrangements and were called segregating when the between-donor standard deviation exceeded 5%. A statistical classification framework was developed to diagnose cytomegalovirus status using the catalog of TCR beta chain sequences. In a later analysis, TCR nucleotide sequences were compared against IMGT/GENE-DB human TR gene sequences so that V and J genes could be assigned. Using the TCRdist pipeline, a later analysis assigned CDR3 sequences along with most-parsimonious VDJ recombination scenarios. In a later analysis, each TCR beta chain was defined by its CDR3 amino acid sequence together with its V-gene family, and reads lacking a unique V-gene family were excluded. To address suspected cross-contamination and a sequencing artifact, a later analysis removed under 600 highly shared, low-generation-probability nucleotide sequences. In a later analysis, a clonal expansion index for each public chain was calculated from normalized within-repertoire ranks of inferred template counts. A later analysis computed generation probabilities with a VDJ recombination model fitted to out-of-frame rearrangements, and checked the results against IGoR. Hypergeometric tests were used in a later analysis to score TCR-TCR, TCR-HLA and TCR-CMV co-occurrence, with a repertoire-size bias correction applied to the TCR pairs. To estimate false discovery rates, a later analysis permuted the HLA or CMV assignments 20 times. In a later analysis, co-occurring TCRs were grouped with DBSCAN, and TCRdist sequence similarity was added when clustering was performed within HLA-allele-positive subsets. Repertoires with fewer than 30,000 or more than 120,000 public chains were left out of co-occurrence clustering, as were five repertoires with anomalous nucleotide sharing. What TCRdb holds here is the immuneACCESS table cut down to in-frame rearrangements. Part of the clones is not present; checked against another copy, under half of the missing clones reflect an unresolved V gene, and the others are unexplained. The DNA gave D and trimming, while V, J and clone size come from that table. In this sample the table shows fewer than 200,000 clones, around 80% of which occur a single time. The ten largest clonotypes hold 4.5% to 5.5% of the sample.

Overall study results and their limits: Because counts were too low, fewer than 20 rarely observed V segments, including chromosome 9 orphons, were excluded from the earlier analysis of about 500 of the donors. According to a later analysis, most CMV-associated TCR beta chains appeared to be HLA-restricted, and the HLA associations seemed to be driven largely by CMV exposure. Linkage disequilibrium might explain the correlated functional status among segregating V segments, but an unknown experimental factor could not be ruled out. A later analysis found that HLA-associated TCR beta chains were more clonally expanded and had lower generation probabilities than equally common non-associated chains. Immune exposure information for the cohort was limited to CMV serostatus. It was suggested by the authors that the approach could potentially be generalized to other disease states and immunological phenotypes. A later analysis found that TCR association rates varied across HLA loci, with DRB1 alleles showing the most associated TCRs and HLA-C alleles the fewest. A later analysis associated 17,000 or so TCR beta sequences with specific HLA alleles at a false discovery rate of 0.05. A further reported finding was that TCR beta sequences accurately predicted the HLA-A and HLA-B alleles for most subjects in the first cohort. In both the original and validation cohorts, the classifier was reported to diagnose cytomegalovirus status with high specificity and sensitivity. Strong co-occurrence of HLA alleles, especially DR and DQ, made assigning TCR associations to individual alleles difficult. This cohort had only TCR beta chains sequenced, and the lack of alpha or paired-chain data limited which features could be detected. HLA typing was unavailable for some donors at each locus, so association tests used only the typed subset. In an earlier analysis of approximately 590 of the donors, most TCR beta V segments were observed in productive rearrangements about 87% or about 30% of the time, broadly matching IMGT annotations. A cluster of highly shared sequence variants was judged likely to represent a technical artifact of the sequencing pipeline. Because the 87-base-pair reads could not distinguish some IMGT-functional V segments, including TRBV6-2 and TRBV6-3, those segments were excluded. According to a later analysis, parvovirus B19, influenza, CMV and Epstein-Barr virus appeared linked to several top co-occurrence clusters. V-gene and J-gene trimming of TCR beta chains was associated with a missense DCLRE1C variant in a later genetic analysis, and the association was replicated in an independent cohort. Three of the identified cytomegalovirus-associated TCR beta chains were confirmed in vitro to be specific for cytomegalovirus antigens. While some public TCRs were present in many individuals, most TCR sequences turned up only very rarely across donors. The study gave a list of over 150 TCR beta chains associated with cytomegalovirus. According to a later genetic analysis, donors in an Asian-associated ancestry cluster had fewer N-insertions in productive TCRs than the approximately 670-donor mean. Roughly uniform sequencing depth across donors was assumed in presence/absence analyses, although this assumption may not hold.

The CDR3, from cysteine to phenylalanine, totals 16 residues. Here the CDR3 DNA is all that survives: 48 bases in frame from base 1. CDR1 and CDR2 were assigned from the germline V gene as LGHNA and YNFKEQ. Between the V and J ends, shortened by 0 bases and 6 bases respectively, the junction contains 14 bases. The cohort consisted of some 670 healthy bone marrow donors. Cohort members were all nominally healthy when sampled, although unrecorded immune exposures were likely present. The donor tested CMV seropositive, placing the donor among the approximately 290 seropositive members of the cohort. Each donor provided a peripheral blood sample, and peripheral blood mononuclear cells were used for TCR beta sequencing. Genomic DNA extraction from the blood cell samples was performed with the Qiagen DNeasy Blood Extraction Kit.

The rearranged segments are TRBV4-2 and TRBJ2-2; TRBD2 might be the D gene, on 6 matching bases. The receptor's source is a woman in her forties or fifties in good health and CMV-seropositive. The sample was PBMCs. The sequence in DNA is TGTGCCAGCAGCCAAGATCCTATGGAGGGCGCCGGGGAGCTGTTTTTT. Its product reads: CASSQDPMEGAGELFF.